The 4 T cell receptor beta chains below were found in one sample sequenced in a study of identical twins. Each CDR3 protein gets one entry after TCRdb re-called the 5' RACE reads with MiXCR. The sample records roughly 700,000 distinct CDR3 sequences, around 8.3% being singletons. A further study also used this sample, focusing on yellow fever vaccine responses in identical twins.

The source material was PBMCs. Receptors originate from a woman aged 18-35 years in good health.

A few counts support this clonotype. The chain carries TRBV28 and TRBJ2-2; tentative D call: TRBD2 (7 bases). The length of the CDR3 is 16 residues. With 2 bases removed from V and 5 bases from J, the gap between germline ends came to 15 bases. Germline V CDR1 and CDR2: MDHEN, SYDVKM. The CDR3 nucleotides are TGTGCCAGCAGTTTAGGGGCGGGGGCCACTACCGGGGAGCTGTTTTTT. Protein: CASSLGAGATTGELFF.

This clonotype was seen repeatedly, ten times or more. The rearrangement joins TRBV14 to TRBJ2-3; perhaps TRBD2 as D (6 bases). Looked up from germline, CDR1 is SGHDN and CDR2 is FVKESK. Trimming cost V 3 bases and J 5 bases, with 9 bases left between them. The CDR3 loop spans 13 amino acids. The DNA for the CDR3 is TGTGCCAGCAGCCACCAGGGAGGAGATACGCAGTATTTT. Protein: CASSHQGGDTQYF.

This clonotype was observed a handful of times. The genes are TRBV5-1 and TRBJ2-7; tentatively, D is TRBD1 or TRBD2 (5 bases each). V was cut by 0 bases and J by 4 bases, with 17 bases left in between. CDR3 length equals 16 residues. The germline V gene encodes CDR1 SGHRS and CDR2 YFSETQ. The CDR3 region is CASSLGEGPPFYEQYF. The CDR3 DNA is TGCGCCAGCAGCTTGGGCGAGGGGCCCCCTTTTTACGAGCAGTACTTC.

J is TRBJ2-3 and V is TRBV6-1, with D unclear. With 3 bases removed from V and 7 bases from J, the gap between germline ends came to 5 bases. The CDR3 covers 11 residues. Germline V gene data show CDR1 as MNHNS and CDR2 as SASEGT. For the CDR3, the DNA is TGTGCCAGCAGTGATAAGTATACGCAGTATTTT. It yields the protein CASSDKYTQYF.